This T cell receptor (beta chain) was recovered during a study of CD8+ T cells in alopecia areata. Across the study: Each of the treated patients was given oral tofacitinib, 5 to 10 mg twice daily, for moderate-to-severe alopecia areata. Tofacitinib therapy lasting 6 to 18 months was followed by 6 months off drug. Findings and limits, study-wide: More clonal than normal scalp was lesional scalp, particularly alopecia totalis/universalis. Sequenced scalp T cells also include alphabeta T cells resident in normal skin.

Collection of lesional scalp punch biopsies and peripheral blood was performed in alopecia areata patients. As for this clone: The target antigen is unknown.

Extraction of RNA preceded its reverse transcription into cDNA, which served as the sequencing template. Measured with immunoSEQ multiplex PCR; TCRdb has only the in-frame clones, and not every one. Of approximately 7,800 clones listed, almost 65% are singletons. Germline values: CDR1 SGHTA, CDR2 FQGNSA. This CDR3 is built from 16 residues. V was pared by 4 bases and J by 0 bases, with 5 bases of the junction left unmatched. This TCR was recovered from a human donor with alopecia areata. The sequencing here drew on skin, taken at week 0. This chain connects TRBV7-2 to TRBJ1-1; 10 bases line up with TRBD1. The chain's CDR3 is CASSSTDRGMNTEAFF. The CDR3, as DNA: TGTGCCAGCAGCTCGACGGACAGGGGGATGAACACTGAAGCTTTCTTT.